Listed below are T cell receptor beta chains from one sample, sequenced in a study of OX40 agonist ivuxolimab in advanced cancers. Sequencing used immunoSEQ multiplex PCR; TCRdb keeps in-frame clones, though not all of them. This repertoire shows some 95,000 clones, 70% to 90% found once; its top ten account for 0.5%. The sequences come from CD4+ or CD8+ T cells sorted from blood, collected in a trial of the OX40 agonist ivuxolimab. The receptors come from an adult with an advanced solid tumor such as melanoma, head and neck, liver or kidney cancer. Each CDR3 is given with its conserved first and last residue. Each record gives: CDR3 length, D gene, clone size, J gene, V gene, CDR3 DNA, CDR3 protein. A D gene is named only where the DNA matches it firmly. Not all rows give a size; the values are once, few, many and, for expanded clones, a class.

13	-	-	TRBJ2-7	TRBV7-9	TGTGCCAGCAGCGCGGCGGACTCCTACGAGCAGTACTTC	CASSAADSYEQYF
16	TRBD1	once	TRBJ2-6	TRBV15	TGTGCCACCAGCACCCGACAGGGCCCTGGGGCCAACGTCCTGACTTTC	CATSTRQGPGANVLTF
13	-	-	TRBJ2-7	TRBV5-1	TGCGCCAGCAGGCCCCCGGGGTCCCACGAGCAGTACTTC	CASRPPGSHEQYF
13	-	-	TRBJ2-7	TRBV7-9	TGTGCCAGCAGCTCGGGCAGGGCCTACGAGCAGTACTTC	CASSSGRAYEQYF
17	TRBD2	-	TRBJ2-5	TRBV15	TGTGCCACCAGCGAGGGGACTAGCGGGGGACTCCAAGAGACCCAGTACTTC	CATSEGTSGGLQETQYF
15	-	-	TRBJ2-1	TRBV2	TGTGCCAGCAGTGAACGGCAGGGGTACTACAATGAGCAGTTCTTC	CASSERQGYYNEQFF
14	TRBD1	once	TRBJ2-7	TRBV12-5	TGTGCTAGTGGTTTGCCTACAGGGGGAGAAGAGCAGTACTTC	CASGLPTGGEEQYF
15	-	-	TRBJ2-2	TRBV15	TGTGCCACCAGCAGACCCCCTTCCTACACCGGGGAGCTGTTTTTT	CATSRPPSYTGELFF
16	TRBD1	-	TRBJ1-1	TRBV27	TGTGCCAGCAGTTACCCCCCCGTTACAGGGGGTAGGGAAGCTTTCTTT	CASSYPPVTGGREAFF
14	-	-	TRBJ1-3	TRBV28	TGTGCCAGCAGTTTGGGGTGGGGGGGAAACACCATATATTTT	CASSLGWGGNTIYF
14	-	-	TRBJ1-3	TRBV11-2	TGTGCCAGCAGCTTAGCCGGGGTTACGTCAACCATATATTTT	CASSLAGVTSTIYF
11	TRBD1	few	TRBJ2-3	TRBV2	TGTGCCAGCCAGGGGGTGGATACGCAGTATTTT	CASQGVDTQYF